Reported below is one TCR beta chain. Antigen specificity is unknown. Library preparation for TCR beta used quantitative 5'-RACE with molecular barcodes. Via MiXCR, TCRdb re-called the 5' RACE reads, giving one row per CDR3 protein. The sample has 230,000 or so distinct CDR3 sequences; 15% to 20% are singletons. The source of the sample is a study of CD8 T cells in ankylosing spondylitis. Study results and caveats: Characteristic, it appeared, of ankylosing spondylitis blood was a TCR beta motif of about eight highly homologous variants. Prior work had noted some motif variants in reactive arthritis blood and synovial fluid.

The CDR3 sequence is 17 residues long. Trimming left V 2 bases short and J 0 bases short, with 14 bases between. Per germline, CDR1 MNHEY and CDR2 SVGAGI. The sequence was collected from a male donor with ankylosing spondylitis or in good health (not recorded which). The chain combines TRBV6-5 with TRBJ2-1; D gene uncertain. Input material: blood, either unsorted or a sorted T cell fraction (not recorded which). CDR3 residues: CASSYVGSGNSYNEQFF. Here the CDR3 DNA reads TGTGCCAGCAGTTACGTTGGTTCTGGAAACTCCTACAATGAGCAGTTCTTC.